This TCR beta chain was identified in a study of blood T cells in healthy people across ages. Through a sample-barcoded 5' primer and a J-beta primer mix, a second PCR was run for 7 to 11 cycles. TCRdb redid the calling of the 5' RACE reads with MiXCR, one entry per CDR3 protein. The repertoire consists of about 640,000 distinct CDR3 sequences, with roughly 53% occurring once and the leading ten covering approximately 37%. Material for sequencing was blood. This clonotype was obtained from a man in his sixties in good health.

Written as DNA, the CDR3 is TGTGCCAGCAGCTCCCTACGCCGGGACAGGGGGACGAACACTGAAGCTTTCTTT. As protein: CASSSLRRDRGTNTEAFF. The chain employs TRBV7-8 and TRBJ1-1; 11 bases are a match to TRBD1. Germline CDR1 and CDR2: SGHVS and FQNEAQ. CDR3 length: 18 amino acids. V shed 4 bases, J shed 1 base, and the junction held 11 bases outside the gene matches.